This is a list of T cell receptor beta chains from one sample in a study of blood T cell repertoires in COVID-19. Sequencing used immunoSEQ multiplex PCR; TCRdb keeps in-frame clones, though not all of them. This sample yields fewer than 200,000 clones, of which approximately 88% are seen a single time; 9.1% belongs to the top ten. Sequenced sample: peripheral blood. The receptors derive from an elderly woman with active or convalescent COVID-19. The CDR3 runs from the conserved cysteine through the conserved F or W. The order of the fields is V gene, J gene, D gene, CDR3 length, clone size, CDR3 DNA, CDR3 protein. The D gene is left open where the match is weak. Not all rows give a size; the values are once, few, many and, for expanded clones, a class.

TRBV7-3	TRBJ1-1	.	13	.	TGTGCCAGCAGCTTAGAAGGGGGACGGAAAGCTTTCTTT	CASSLEGGRKAFF
TRBV7-9	TRBJ1-2	.	13	.	TGTGCCAGCAGCCTCGGGACTAACTATGGCTACACCTTC	CASSLGTNYGYTF
TRBV2	TRBJ2-3	TRBD2	13	.	TGTGCCTCCTCGGGGGGGGGCACAGATACGCAGTATTTT	CASSGGGTDTQYF
TRBV30	TRBJ1-6	.	16	few	TGTGCCTGGAGTGAGTTCCGACAGGTAGACAATTCACCCCTCCACTTT	CAWSEFRQVDNSPLHF
TRBV11-3	TRBJ2-7	.	18	once	TGTGCCAGCAGCTTAGACCCCGTTTTGGCAGATGGTTCCTACGAGCAGTACTTC	CASSLDPVLADGSYEQYF
TRBV7-9	TRBJ1-5	.	15	.	TGTGCCAGCAGCTTAGGCAGGTTCGGCAATCAGCCCCAGCATTTT	CASSLGRFGNQPQHF
TRBV24-1	TRBJ2-2	.	16	.	TGTGCCACCAGTGATCCCGAGGCAGGGCGGACCGGGGAGCTGTTTTTT	CATSDPEAGRTGELFF
TRBV19	TRBJ1-2	.	12	.	TGTGCCAGTAGTTCGCCCGGGAATGGCTACACCTTC	CASSSPGNGYTF
TRBV12-3/TRBV12-4	TRBJ1-1	.	13	.	TGTGCCAGCAGTAGAACTGCTCTATCTGAAGCTTTCTTT	CASSRTALSEAFF
TRBV4-3	TRBJ1-1	TRBD1	16	.	TGCGCCAGCAGCCAAGATGGGCCAGGGGGCGGCACTGAAGCTTTCTTT	CASSQDGPGGGTEAFF
TRBV7-8	TRBJ2-5	TRBD2	18	.	TGTGCCAGCAGCTTAGGGACTAGCGGATATCCACTCCAAGAGACCCAGTACTTC	CASSLGTSGYPLQETQYF
TRBV30	TRBJ2-2	.	14	.	TGTGCCTGGATTAGAAGGGGGTTCACCGGGGAGCTGTTTTTT	CAWIRRGFTGELFF
TRBV5-8	TRBJ1-2	.	15	once	TGTGCCAGCAGCTTTACAGGGATTCTGCCGGATGGCTACACCTTC	CASSFTGILPDGYTF
TRBV25-1	TRBJ1-1	TRBD1	12	.	TGTGCCAGCACTCCAGGGGGAACTGAAGCTTTCTTT	CASTPGGTEAFF
TRBV9	TRBJ2-1	.	15	.	TGTGCCAGCAGTGGAGGCGGCGGGGCATACAATGAGCAGTTCTTC	CASSGGGGAYNEQFF
TRBV5-1	TRBJ1-1	TRBD1	14	.	TGCGCCAGCAGCCAGACAGGGGTTTGGACTGAAGCTTTCTTT	CASSQTGVWTEAFF
TRBV13	TRBJ1-3	.	15	.	TGTGCCAGCAGCTTAGGCCTACAGGGCGGCAACACCATATATTTT	CASSLGLQGGNTIYF
TRBV6-1	TRBJ1-3	.	17	.	TGTGCCAGCAGTGTACGTAGTTTCGACAGTGCGGGAAACACCATATATTTT	CASSVRSFDSAGNTIYF
TRBV19	TRBJ1-2	.	13	.	TGTGCCAGTAGTATGCGGGAGAACTATGGCTACACCTTC	CASSMRENYGYTF
TRBV30	TRBJ2-1	TRBD2	17	.	TGTGCCTGGAGTGTAGCTAGCGGGGCATTCTCGAGGAATGAGCAGTTCTTC	CAWSVASGAFSRNEQFF
TRBV6-2/TRBV6-3	TRBJ1-2	TRBD1	14	.	TGTGCCAGCAGTGGAGACAGGGTGGGATATGGCTACACCTTC	CASSGDRVGYGYTF
TRBV18	TRBJ1-1	.	14	.	TGTGCCAGCTCACCATCCAGACAGAACACTGAAGCTTTCTTT	CASSPSRQNTEAFF
TRBV27	TRBJ1-2	TRBD1	15	once	TGTGCCAGCAGTTCCGGGACAGGGGTGATCTATGGCTACACCTTC	CASSSGTGVIYGYTF
TRBV4-3	TRBJ1-4	TRBD1	18	.	TGCGCCAGCAGCCAAGTTTTCACAGGGGGCGCGGCTAATGAAAAACTGTTTTTT	CASSQVFTGGAANEKLFF
TRBV7-2	TRBJ1-2	TRBD1	13	.	TGTGCCAGCAGCTTACTAGGGGGCCATGGCTACACCTTC	CASSLLGGHGYTF
TRBV7-2	TRBJ2-1	TRBD2	15	.	TGTGCCAGCAGCTTAGCGCGGGGGGGCTACAATGAGCAGTTCTTC	CASSLARGGYNEQFF
TRBV12-3/TRBV12-4	TRBJ1-2	TRBD1	13	.	TGTGCCAGCAGTTTAGAGGGGGCGCGGGGCTACACCTTC	CASSLEGARGYTF
TRBV19	TRBJ1-1	.	16	few	TGTGCCAGTAGTACCCTACCCTTACAGGGTTGCACTGAAGCTTTCTTT	CASSTLPLQGCTEAFF
TRBV3-1/TRBV3-2	TRBJ1-5	TRBD1	18	.	TGTGCCAGCCCATTCCGTTCATACAGGGGAACGGCTAATCAGCCCCAGCATTTT	CASPFRSYRGTANQPQHF